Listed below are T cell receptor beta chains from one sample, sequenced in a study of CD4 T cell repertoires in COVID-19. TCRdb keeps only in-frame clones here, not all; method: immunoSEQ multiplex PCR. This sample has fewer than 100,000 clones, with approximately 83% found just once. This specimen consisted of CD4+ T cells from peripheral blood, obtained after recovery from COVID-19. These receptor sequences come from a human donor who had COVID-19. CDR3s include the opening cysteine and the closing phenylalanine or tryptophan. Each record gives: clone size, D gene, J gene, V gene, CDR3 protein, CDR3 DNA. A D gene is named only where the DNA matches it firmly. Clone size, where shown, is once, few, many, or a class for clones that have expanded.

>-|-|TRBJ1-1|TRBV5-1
CASSPRTDRNTEAFF
TGCGCCAGCAGCCCCCGGACAGACCGGAACACTGAAGCTTTCTTT
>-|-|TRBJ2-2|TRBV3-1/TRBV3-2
CASSQDPGGYTGELFF
TGTGCCAGCAGCCAAGATCCCGGGGGCTACACCGGGGAGCTGTTTTTT
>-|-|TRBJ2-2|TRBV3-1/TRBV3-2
CASSQVRGTGELFF
TGTGCCAGCAGCCAAGTTAGGGGTACCGGGGAGCTGTTTTTT
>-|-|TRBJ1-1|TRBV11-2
CASSSGLGVNTEAFF
TGTGCCAGCAGCTCCGGTTTGGGGGTAAACACTGAAGCTTTCTTT
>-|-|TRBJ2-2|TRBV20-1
CSARGPTELFF
TGCAGTGCTAGAGGCCCCACGGAGCTGTTTTTT
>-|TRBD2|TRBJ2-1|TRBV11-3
CASSLGAGGNNEQFF
TGTGCCAGCAGCTTGGGGGCGGGAGGGAACAATGAGCAGTTCTTC
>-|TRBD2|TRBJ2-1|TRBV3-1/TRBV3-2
CASSQGLSGGSYNEQFF
TGTGCCAGCAGCCAAGGACTTAGCGGGGGCTCCTACAATGAGCAGTTCTTC
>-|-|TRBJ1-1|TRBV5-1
CASSLEQGDAGTEAFF
TGCGCCAGCAGCTTGGAACAGGGAGATGCGGGCACTGAAGCTTTCTTT
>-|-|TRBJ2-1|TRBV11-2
CASSLERYSEQFF
TGTGCCAGCAGCTTAGAAAGGTACAGTGAGCAGTTCTTC
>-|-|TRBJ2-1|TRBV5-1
CASSWGYGGTSYNEQFF
TGCGCCAGCAGCTGGGGGTATGGGGGAACCTCCTACAATGAGCAGTTCTTC
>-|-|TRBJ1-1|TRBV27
CASSSRTSRGGAFF
TGTGCCAGCAGTTCCAGGACCTCCCGGGGGGGAGCTTTCTTT
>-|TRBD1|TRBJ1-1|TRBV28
CASRGQGTGNTEAFF
TGTGCCAGCAGGGGACAGGGTACGGGGAACACTGAAGCTTTCTTT
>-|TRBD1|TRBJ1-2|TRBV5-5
CASSSGQGGHHGYTF
TGTGCCAGCAGCTCAGGACAGGGGGGACATCATGGCTACACCTTC
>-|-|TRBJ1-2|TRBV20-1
CSAREVGYTF
TGCAGTGCTAGAGAAGTTGGCTACACCTTC
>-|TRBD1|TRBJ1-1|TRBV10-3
CAISVDRGTEAFF
TGTGCCATCAGTGTGGACAGGGGCACTGAAGCTTTCTTT
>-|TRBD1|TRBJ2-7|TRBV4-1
CASSQVRDRFSYEQYF
TGCGCCAGCAGCCAAGTCCGGGACAGGTTCTCCTACGAGCAGTACTTC
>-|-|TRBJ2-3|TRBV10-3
CAIRAVDTQYF
TGTGCCATCAGGGCGGTAGATACGCAGTATTTT
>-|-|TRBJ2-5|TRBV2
CASSEDRPGAETQYF
TGTGCCAGCAGTGAAGACAGGCCCGGAGCGGAGACCCAGTACTTC
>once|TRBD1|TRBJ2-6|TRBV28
CASTTRTGLGGANVLTF
TGTGCCAGCACCACCCGGACAGGCTTAGGTGGGGCCAACGTCCTGACTTTC
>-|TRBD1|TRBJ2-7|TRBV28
CASSRTGGAYEQYF
TGTGCCAGCAGCCGAACAGGGGGTGCCTACGAGCAGTACTTC
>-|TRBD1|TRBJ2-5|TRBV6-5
CASGWTGAGETQYF
TGTGCCAGCGGCTGGACAGGGGCGGGGGAGACCCAGTACTTC
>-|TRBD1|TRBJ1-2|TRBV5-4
CASSAKQGDYGYTF
TGTGCCAGCAGCGCTAAACAGGGGGACTATGGCTACACCTTC
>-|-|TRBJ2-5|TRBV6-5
CASGPAETQYF
TGTGCCAGCGGACCGGCGGAGACCCAGTACTTC
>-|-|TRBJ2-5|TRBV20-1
CSASIPPPAGQETQYF
TGCAGTGCTAGTATCCCCCCCCCAGCGGGTCAAGAGACCCAGTACTTC
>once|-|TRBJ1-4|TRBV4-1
CASSQADRLDEKLFF
TGCGCCAGCAGCCAAGCGGACAGATTGGATGAAAAACTGTTTTTT
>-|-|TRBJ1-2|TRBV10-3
CAISVTGANYGYTF
TGTGCCATCAGTGTGACAGGAGCTAACTATGGCTACACCTTC
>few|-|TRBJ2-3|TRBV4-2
CASSQDLRPDTQYF
TGTGCCAGCAGCCAAGATCTTCGTCCAGATACGCAGTATTTT
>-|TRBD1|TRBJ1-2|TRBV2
CASSEWDRPYGYTF
TGTGCCAGCAGTGAATGGGACAGACCCTATGGCTACACCTTC
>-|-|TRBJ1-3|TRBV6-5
CASIGAGAGNTIYF
TGTGCCAGCATCGGTGCCGGGGCTGGAAACACCATATATTTT
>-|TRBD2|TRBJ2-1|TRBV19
CASRTDGTSGLNEQFF
TGTGCCAGTAGAACCGATGGGACTAGCGGTCTCAATGAGCAGTTCTTC
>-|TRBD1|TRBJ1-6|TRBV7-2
CASILTGGANSPLHF
TGTGCCAGCATCCTAACAGGGGGCGCGAATTCACCCCTCCACTTT
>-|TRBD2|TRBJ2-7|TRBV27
CARIPGLAGGEQYF
TGTGCCAGGATTCCGGGACTAGCGGGAGGCGAGCAGTACTTC
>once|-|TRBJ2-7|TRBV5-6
CASSLEGSGSYEQYF
TGTGCCAGCAGCTTGGAGGGTTCAGGCTCCTACGAGCAGTACTTC
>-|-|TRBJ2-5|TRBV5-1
CASRRTLGDETQYF
TGCGCCAGCAGAAGGACTCTGGGGGATGAGACCCAGTACTTC
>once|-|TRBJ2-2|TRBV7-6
CASSLRSGGELFF
TGTGCCAGCAGCTTACGCTCGGGCGGGGAGCTGTTTTTT
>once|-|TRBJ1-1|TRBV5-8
CASSHPLNEAFF
TGTGCCAGCAGCCACCCACTGAATGAAGCTTTCTTT
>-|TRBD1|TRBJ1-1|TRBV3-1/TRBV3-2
CASSRTGGATEAFF
TGTGCCAGCAGCCGGACAGGAGGAGCTACTGAAGCTTTCTTT
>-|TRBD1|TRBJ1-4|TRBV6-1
CASSESGGGKLFF
TGTGCCAGCAGTGAATCAGGGGGCGGAAAACTGTTTTTT
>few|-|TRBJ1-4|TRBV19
CASGRDTPNEKLFF
TGTGCCAGTGGGCGGGACACACCTAATGAAAAACTGTTTTTT
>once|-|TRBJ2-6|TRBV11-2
CASSFGGANVLTF
TGTGCCAGCAGCTTCGGTGGGGCCAACGTCCTGACTTTC
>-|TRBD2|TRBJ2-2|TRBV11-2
CASRAPGGTMNTGELFF
TGTGCCAGCAGGGCACCCGGAGGGACTATGAACACCGGGGAGCTGTTTTTT
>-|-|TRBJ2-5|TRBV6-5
CASTLRETQYF
TGTGCCAGCACTTTACGAGAGACCCAGTACTTC
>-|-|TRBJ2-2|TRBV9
CASSVISGSGSGELFF
TGTGCCAGCAGCGTTATATCCGGATCAGGGTCCGGGGAGCTGTTTTTT
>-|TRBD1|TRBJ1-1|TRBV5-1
CASSPQDRVGPEAFF
TGCGCCAGCAGCCCTCAGGACAGGGTGGGGCCTGAAGCTTTCTTT
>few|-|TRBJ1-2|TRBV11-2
CASSLTVPGGKDGYTF
TGTGCCAGCAGCTTAACGGTCCCCGGGGGTAAGGATGGCTACACCTTC
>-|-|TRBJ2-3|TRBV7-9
CASSPPDTTYTDTQYF
TGTGCCAGCAGCCCCCCGGACACCACCTACACAGATACGCAGTATTTT
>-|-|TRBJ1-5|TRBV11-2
CASSLETGSNQPQHF
TGTGCCAGCAGCTTAGAAACAGGTAGCAATCAGCCCCAGCATTTT
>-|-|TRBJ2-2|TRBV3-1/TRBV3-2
CASSQGAQGRELFF
TGTGCCAGCAGCCAGGGAGCGCAGGGTCGGGAGCTGTTTTTT
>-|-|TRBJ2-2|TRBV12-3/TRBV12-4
CASSSGWAGELFF
TGTGCCAGCAGCTCTGGGTGGGCCGGGGAGCTGTTTTTT
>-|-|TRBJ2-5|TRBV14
CASSRGTFWYF
TGTGCCAGCAGCCGCGGAACTTTTTGGTACTTC
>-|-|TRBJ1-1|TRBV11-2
CASSPASTEAFF
TGTGCCAGCAGCCCCGCCTCCACTGAAGCTTTCTTT
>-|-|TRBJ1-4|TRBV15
CATSPGTSDEKLFF
TGTGCCACCAGCCCCGGGACGTCCGATGAAAAACTGTTTTTT
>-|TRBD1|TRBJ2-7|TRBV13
CASSSTGTGGYEQYF
TGTGCCAGCAGCTCCACCGGGACAGGGGGGTACGAGCAGTACTTC
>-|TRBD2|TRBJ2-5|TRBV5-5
CASSLEGLPQETQYF
TGTGCCAGCAGCTTGGAGGGACTACCCCAAGAGACCCAGTACTTC
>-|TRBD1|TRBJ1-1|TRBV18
CASSPRGTGGNTEAFF
TGTGCCAGCTCACCGCGGGGGACAGGTGGAAACACTGAAGCTTTCTTT
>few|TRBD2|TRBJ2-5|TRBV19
CASSPRLASETQYF
TGTGCCAGTAGTCCACGACTAGCTTCGGAGACCCAGTACTTC
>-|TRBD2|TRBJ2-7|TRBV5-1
CASSLQSSGAFSYEQYF
TGCGCCAGCAGCCTACAAAGTAGCGGGGCCTTCTCCTACGAGCAGTACTTC
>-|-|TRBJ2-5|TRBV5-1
CASSLAPAGGYQETQYF
TGCGCCAGCAGCTTGGCCCCCGCTGGGGGGTACCAAGAGACCCAGTACTTC
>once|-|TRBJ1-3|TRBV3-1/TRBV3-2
CASSPTSGNTIYF
TGTGCCAGCAGCCCCACGAGCGGAAACACCATATATTTT